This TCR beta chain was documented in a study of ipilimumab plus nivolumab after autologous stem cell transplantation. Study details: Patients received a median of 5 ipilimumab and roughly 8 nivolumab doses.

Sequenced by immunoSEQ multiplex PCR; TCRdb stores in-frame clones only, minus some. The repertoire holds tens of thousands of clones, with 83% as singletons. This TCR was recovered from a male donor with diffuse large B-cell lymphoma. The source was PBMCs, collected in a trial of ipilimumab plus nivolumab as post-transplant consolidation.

The CDR3 bases are TGTGCCAGCAGCTCCCCAATGACAGCTCAAGATACGCAGTATTTT. Protein sequence: CASSSPMTAQDTQYF. The chain is built from TRBV7-6 and TRBJ2-3; possible D gene TRBD1, 5 bases. This CDR3 has 15 residues. The V end lost 4 bases, the J end lost 5 bases, and 16 bases lay between the germline ends. Germline loops: CDR1 SGHVS, CDR2 FNYEAQ.